Following are 10 T cell receptor beta chains from one sample sequenced in a study of cytomegalovirus exposure and HLA in healthy donors. 13 Jbeta primers and 60 Vbeta primers were used for the PCR. The repertoire was sequenced with immunoSEQ multiplex PCR; TCRdb's copy has only in-frame clones and lacks some. The sample includes under 130,000 clones, approximately 86% seen only once; the top ten take 5% to 6.5%. The sequenced sample was PBMCs. These receptors all come from a man between 18 and 35 years old in good health and CMV-seronegative.

The CDR3 DNA follows: TGCAGCGCCAGTCGGGTACCGAACACCGGGGAGCTGTTTTTT. It codes for CSASRVPNTGELFF. The rearrangement joins TRBV29-1 to TRBJ2-2; the D is unclear. The CDR3 has 14 amino acids. Germline V CDR1 and CDR2: SQVTM, ANQGSEA. V shed 7 bases and J shed 0 bases, with 12 bases lying between them.

The V call is TRBV9, the J call TRBJ2-7; TRBD2 is a possible D gene (6 bases). CDR3 length: 16 residues. V dropped 1 base and J dropped 2 bases, with 16 bases sitting between them. The germline V gene encodes CDR1 SGDLS and CDR2 YYNGEE. The CDR3 nucleotides read TGTGCCAGCAGCGTATCCTTGACTAGGGAGACCTACGAGCAGTACTTC. This encodes CASSVSLTRETYEQYF.

This clone was observed a single time. The V gene is TRBV7-6, the J gene TRBJ1-5; tentatively, D is TRBD1 (5 bases). V lost 6 bases to trimming and J lost 6 bases, with 15 bases between them. This CDR3 comprises 14 residues. Germline lookup yields CDR1 SGHVS and CDR2 FNYEAQ. CDR3 residues: CASSPTGEVQPQHF. The CDR3 DNA is TGTGCCAGCAGTCCTACGGGGGAGGTTCAGCCCCAGCATTTT.

A note on this clone: Other DNA sequences in this specimen translate into the identical CDR3. J is TRBJ2-1 and V is TRBV27; a possible D gene is TRBD1 (6 bases). Deletions cut 3 bases from V and 4 bases from J, with 16 bases between. The length of the CDR3 is 16 residues. Germline values: CDR1 MNHEY, CDR2 SMNVEV (reference sequence). This CDR3 is CASSFQPTGQYNEQFF. DNA of the CDR3: TGTGCCAGCAGTTTTCAACCCACAGGGCAATACAATGAGCAGTTCTTC.

The chain is built from TRBV19 and TRBJ2-1; TRBD1 matches at 7 bases. Germline CDR1 is LNHDA and CDR2 is SQIVND (reference sequence). Losses at the gene ends were 2 bases for V and 0 bases for J; bases not matched to a gene: 4. The CDR3 extends over 16 amino acids. CDR3 region: CASSITAGGSYNEQFF. In nucleotides, the CDR3 is TGTGCCAGTAGTATAACGGCAGGGGGCTCCTACAATGAGCAGTTCTTC.

The chain recombines TRBV11-2 with TRBJ2-4, with 8 bases identical to TRBD1. This CDR3 is 19 amino acids long. Germline assignment: CDR1 SGHAT and CDR2 FQNNGV. V lost 5 bases and J lost 0; bases outside the gene matches: 15. The CDR3: CASSGSTGAGDLAKNIQYF. The CDR3, as DNA: TGTGCCAGCAGCGGCTCGACAGGGGCGGGTGATCTAGCCAAAAACATTCAGTACTTC.

The chain combines TRBV29-1 with TRBJ2-1, with 7 bases aligning to TRBD2. The germline gives CDR1 SQVTM, CDR2 ANQGSEA. J gave up 9 bases and V 7 bases, and 6 bases lay outside the gene matches. The CDR3 runs 11 residues. The CDR3 spells CSGKPGGEQFF. The CDR3 nucleotides read TGCAGCGGTAAACCGGGGGGTGAGCAGTTCTTC.

This chain joins TRBV14 and TRBJ1-3; D gene uncertain. The CDR3 covers 15 residues. V was shortened by 4 bases and J by 1 base, with 11 bases between the two germline ends. Germline V gene lookup returns CDR1 SGHDN and CDR2 FVKESK. The CDR3: CASSLQAASGNTIYF. The CDR3 region has the DNA TGTGCCAGCAGCCTCCAGGCAGCTTCTGGAAACACCATATATTTT.

This clone was observed a single time. At one end, the junction sequence differs from germline, possibly due to a read error. The J gene is TRBJ1-3, the V gene TRBV5-1; TRBD1 is a possible D gene (6 bases). Germline lookup yields CDR1 SGHRS and CDR2 YFSETQ. This CDR3 is 15 amino acids long. CDR3 in DNA: TGTGCCAGCAGCTTGAGGCAGGGGTCTGGAAACACCATATATTTT. This gives the protein CASSLRQGSGNTIYF.

The chain has TRBV28 and TRBJ2-4; a weak D match, TRBD2 (5 bases). The CDR3 sequence is 16 residues long. With 7 bases removed from V and 2 bases from J, the gap between germline ends came to 18 bases. From germline, CDR1 is MDHEN and CDR2 SYDVKM. The CDR3 DNA reads as TGTGCCAGCATTCCGGCGGACTCCACTTCCAAAAACATTCAGTACTTC. It encodes CASIPADSTSKNIQYF.